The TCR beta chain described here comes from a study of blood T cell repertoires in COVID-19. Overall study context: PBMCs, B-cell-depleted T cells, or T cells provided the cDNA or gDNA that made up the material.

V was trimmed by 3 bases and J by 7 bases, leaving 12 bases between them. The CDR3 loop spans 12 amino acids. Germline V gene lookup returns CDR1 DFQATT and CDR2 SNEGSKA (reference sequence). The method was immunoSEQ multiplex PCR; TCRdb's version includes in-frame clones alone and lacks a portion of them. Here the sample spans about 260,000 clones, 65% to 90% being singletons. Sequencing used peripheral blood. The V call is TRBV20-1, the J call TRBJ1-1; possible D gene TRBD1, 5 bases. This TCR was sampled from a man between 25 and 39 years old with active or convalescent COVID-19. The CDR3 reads CSASSGLNEAFF. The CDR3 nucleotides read TGCAGTGCTAGTTCAGGGCTCAATGAAGCTTTCTTT.